Listed below are T cell receptor beta chains from one sample, sequenced in a study of shared clonotypes between healthy human individuals. Sequencing used immunoSEQ multiplex PCR; TCRdb keeps in-frame clones, though not all of them. The sample records roughly 1,500,000 clones, approximately 98.5% being singletons. Sequenced material: naive CD4+ T cells sorted from blood. The receptors shown here come from a man under 40 in good health. Both conserved end residues are part of each CDR3. Each record gives: CDR3 DNA, CDR3 protein, clone size, D gene, V gene, J gene. D genes are given only for firm matches. Not every row has a clone size; where given, it reads once, few, many or a size class.

CDR3nt: TGTGCCAGCGGACCGACCTCCTACAATGAGCAGTTCTTC
CDR3aa: CASGPTSYNEQFF
abundance: once
d_gene: .
v_gene: TRBV9
j_gene: TRBJ2-1

CDR3nt: TGTGCCAGCAGTAAAGGATTTCAGCCCCAGCATTTT
CDR3aa: CASSKGFQPQHF
abundance: .
d_gene: .
v_gene: TRBV6-6
j_gene: TRBJ1-5

CDR3nt: TGTGCCAGCAGCTCTTCCGGTGCCAATCAGCCCCAGCATTTT
CDR3aa: CASSSSGANQPQHF
abundance: .
d_gene: .
v_gene: TRBV7-9
j_gene: TRBJ1-5

CDR3nt: TGTGCTAGCAGCCAAACTAGCGGGAGGGGTGAGCAGTTCTTC
CDR3aa: CASSQTSGRGEQFF
abundance: .
d_gene: TRBD2
v_gene: TRBV7-7
j_gene: TRBJ2-1

CDR3nt: TGTGCCAGTATTAAGGGCAGGGGACCTAACACTGAAGCTTTCTTT
CDR3aa: CASIKGRGPNTEAFF
abundance: .
d_gene: .
v_gene: TRBV19
j_gene: TRBJ1-1

CDR3nt: TGCGCCAGCTCCCGGGGTGAGCAAAGCACAGATACGCAGTATTTT
CDR3aa: CASSRGEQSTDTQYF
abundance: .
d_gene: .
v_gene: TRBV23-1
j_gene: TRBJ2-3

CDR3nt: TGTGCCAGCTCAGGGCAGGGGTATCAGCCCCAGCATTTT
CDR3aa: CASSGQGYQPQHF
abundance: .
d_gene: .
v_gene: TRBV18
j_gene: TRBJ1-5

CDR3nt: TGTGCCAGCTCACCATCCCTGAACACTGAAGCTTTCTTT
CDR3aa: CASSPSLNTEAFF
abundance: few
d_gene: .
v_gene: TRBV18
j_gene: TRBJ1-1

CDR3nt: TGTGCCAGCAGCGCCGACGCCCCCTCCTACGAGCAGTACTTC
CDR3aa: CASSADAPSYEQYF
abundance: .
d_gene: .
v_gene: TRBV9
j_gene: TRBJ2-7

CDR3nt: TGTGCCAGCAGCTCTTGGACAGGTCCTCGTGGTGGCTACACCTTC
CDR3aa: CASSSWTGPRGGYTF
abundance: .
d_gene: TRBD1
v_gene: TRBV5-6
j_gene: TRBJ1-2

CDR3nt: TGTGCCAGCAGTCGACAGGGGGCAACATGGGGCTACACCTTC
CDR3aa: CASSRQGATWGYTF
abundance: .
d_gene: TRBD1
v_gene: TRBV6-5
j_gene: TRBJ1-2

CDR3nt: TGCGCCAGCAGCCAAGATCGGACTAGGCTGTTGGGGAATGAGCAGTTCTTC
CDR3aa: CASSQDRTRLLGNEQFF
abundance: .
d_gene: TRBD2
v_gene: TRBV4-3
j_gene: TRBJ2-1

CDR3nt: TGTGCCAGCAACCGAATGAAGGGGAACACCGGGGAGCTGTTTTTT
CDR3aa: CASNRMKGNTGELFF
abundance: once
d_gene: .
v_gene: TRBV5-5
j_gene: TRBJ2-2

CDR3nt: TGTGCCAGCTCCGGGGACCGCAACTACAATGAGCAGTTCTTC
CDR3aa: CASSGDRNYNEQFF
abundance: .
d_gene: .
v_gene: TRBV18
j_gene: TRBJ2-1

CDR3nt: TGTGCCAGCAGCAGGACAGTCTCCCCTGAAAAACTGTTTTTT
CDR3aa: CASSRTVSPEKLFF
abundance: .
d_gene: .
v_gene: TRBV6-5
j_gene: TRBJ1-4